This T cell receptor beta chain is from a study of cytomegalovirus exposure and HLA in healthy donors. Study at large: In a later analysis, it was reported that the roughly 130 validation repertoires had been produced on the same platform as the 550 to 850 repertoires belonging to the first cohort. Whole-study results and caveats: In vitro confirmation showed three CMV-associated chains to be CMV antigen specific.

Details on this clone: No antigen is known for it.

The table came from immunoSEQ multiplex PCR; TCRdb's copy has only in-frame clones and leaves some out. The data show around 70,000 clones, with 91% seen just once and approximately 3.4% held by the top ten. This clonotype was obtained from a young man in good health and CMV-seronegative. Sequencing was done on a sample of PBMCs.

The CDR3 region is CASSPLLQRGLGEQFF. Written as DNA, the CDR3 is TGTGCCAGCAGCCCACTCCTGCAGCGGGGACTCGGGGAGCAGTTCTTC. The chain links TRBV27 to TRBJ2-1; 7 positions match TRBD2. CDR3 length: 16 residues. V lost 6 bases to trimming and J lost 10 bases; unmatched junction nucleotides: 18. Germline lookup yields CDR1 MNHEY and CDR2 SMNVEV (reference sequence).